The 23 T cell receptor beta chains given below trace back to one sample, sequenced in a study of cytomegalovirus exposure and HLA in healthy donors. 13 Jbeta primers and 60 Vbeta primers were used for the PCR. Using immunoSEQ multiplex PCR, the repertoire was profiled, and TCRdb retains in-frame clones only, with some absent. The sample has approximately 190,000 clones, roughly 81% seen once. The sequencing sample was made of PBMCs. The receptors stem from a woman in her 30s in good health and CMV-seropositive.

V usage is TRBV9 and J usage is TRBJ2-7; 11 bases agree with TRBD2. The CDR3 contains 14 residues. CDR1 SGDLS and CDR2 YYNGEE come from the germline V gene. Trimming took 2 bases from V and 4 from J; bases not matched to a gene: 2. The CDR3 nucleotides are TGTGCCAGCAGCGTGTCTAGCGGGGGGTACGAGCAGTACTTC. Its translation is CASSVSSGGYEQYF.

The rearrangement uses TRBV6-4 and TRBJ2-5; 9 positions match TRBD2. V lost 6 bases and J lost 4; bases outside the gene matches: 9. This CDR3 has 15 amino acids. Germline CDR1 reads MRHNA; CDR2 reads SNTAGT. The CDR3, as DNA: TGTGCCAGCAGCCCGGGACTAGCATCTCGAGAGACCCAGTACTTC. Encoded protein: CASSPGLASRETQYF.

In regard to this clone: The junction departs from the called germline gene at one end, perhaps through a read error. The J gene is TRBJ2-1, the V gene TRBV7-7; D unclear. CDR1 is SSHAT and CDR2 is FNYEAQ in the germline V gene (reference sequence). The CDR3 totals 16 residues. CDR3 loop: CASSLGPSASYNEQFF. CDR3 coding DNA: TGTGCTAGCAGCTTAGGTCCTAGTGCATCCTACAATGAGCAGTTCTTC.

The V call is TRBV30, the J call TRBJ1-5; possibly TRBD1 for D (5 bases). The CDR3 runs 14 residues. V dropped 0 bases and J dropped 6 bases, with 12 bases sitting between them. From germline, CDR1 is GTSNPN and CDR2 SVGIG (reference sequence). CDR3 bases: TGTGCCTGGAGTGTTGTGGGGCTCGGTCAGCCCCAGCATTTT. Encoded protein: CAWSVVGLGQPQHF.

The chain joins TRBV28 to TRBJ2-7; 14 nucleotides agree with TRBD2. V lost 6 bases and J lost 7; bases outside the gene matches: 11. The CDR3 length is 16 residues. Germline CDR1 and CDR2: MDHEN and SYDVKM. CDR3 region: CASSPARGLAGEEQYF. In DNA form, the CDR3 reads TGTGCCAGCAGCCCCGCCCGGGGACTAGCGGGAGAGGAGCAGTACTTC. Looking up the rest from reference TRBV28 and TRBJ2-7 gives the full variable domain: DVKVTQSSRYLVKRTGEKVFLECVQDMDHENMFWYRQDPGLGLRLIYFSYDVKMKEKGDIPEGYSVSREKKERFSLILESASTNQTSMYLCASSPARGLAGEEQYFGPGTRLTVT.

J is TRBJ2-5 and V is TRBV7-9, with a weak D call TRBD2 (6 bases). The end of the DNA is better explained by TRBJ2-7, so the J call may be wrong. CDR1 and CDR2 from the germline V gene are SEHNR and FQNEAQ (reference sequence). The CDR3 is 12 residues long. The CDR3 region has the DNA TGTGCCAGCAGCCGGGAGTCCTACGAGCAGTACTTC. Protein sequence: CASSRESYEQYF.

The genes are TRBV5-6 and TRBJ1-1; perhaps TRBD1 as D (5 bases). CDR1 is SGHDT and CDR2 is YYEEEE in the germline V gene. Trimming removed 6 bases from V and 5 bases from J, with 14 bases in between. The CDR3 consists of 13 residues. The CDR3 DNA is TGTGCCAGCACCATGATGGGGGGAACTGAAGCTTTCTTT. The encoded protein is CASTMMGGTEAFF. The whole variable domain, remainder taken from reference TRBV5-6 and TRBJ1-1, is DAGVTQSPTHLIKTRGQQVTLRCSPKSGHDTVSWYQQALGQGPQFIFQYYEEEERQRGNFPDRFSGHQFPNYSSELNVNALLLGDSALYLCASTMMGGTEAFFGQGTRLTVV.

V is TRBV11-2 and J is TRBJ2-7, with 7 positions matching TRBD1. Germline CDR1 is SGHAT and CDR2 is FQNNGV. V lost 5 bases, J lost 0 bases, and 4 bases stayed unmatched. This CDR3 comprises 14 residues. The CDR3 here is CASSPRTGSYEQYF. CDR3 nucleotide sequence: TGTGCCAGCAGCCCCCGGACAGGCTCCTACGAGCAGTACTTC.

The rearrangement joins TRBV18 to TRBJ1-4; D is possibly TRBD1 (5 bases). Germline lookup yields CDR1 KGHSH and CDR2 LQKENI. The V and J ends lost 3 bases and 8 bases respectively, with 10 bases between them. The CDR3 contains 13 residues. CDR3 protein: CASSPGTREKLFF. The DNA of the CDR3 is TGTGCCAGCTCACCCGGGACTCGAGAAAAACTGTTTTTT.

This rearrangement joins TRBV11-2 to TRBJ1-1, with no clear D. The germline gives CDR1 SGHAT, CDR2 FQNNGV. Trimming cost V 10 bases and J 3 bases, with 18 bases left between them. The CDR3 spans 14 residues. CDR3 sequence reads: CATHIGVRYTEAFF. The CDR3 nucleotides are TGTGCCACCCACATCGGGGTCAGGTACACTGAAGCTTTCTTT.

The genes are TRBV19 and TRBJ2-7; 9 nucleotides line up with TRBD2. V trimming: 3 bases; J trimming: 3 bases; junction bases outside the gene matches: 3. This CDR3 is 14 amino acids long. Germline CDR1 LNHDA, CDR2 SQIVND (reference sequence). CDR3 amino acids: CASSIASGNYEQYF. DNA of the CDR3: TGTGCCAGTAGTATCGCTAGCGGGAACTACGAGCAGTACTTC.

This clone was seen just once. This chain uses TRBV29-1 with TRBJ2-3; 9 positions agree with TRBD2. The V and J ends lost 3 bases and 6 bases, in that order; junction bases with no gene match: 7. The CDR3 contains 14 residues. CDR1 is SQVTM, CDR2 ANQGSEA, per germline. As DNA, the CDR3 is TGCAGCGTTGATGGCGGGAGGGCGGGGGATACGCAGTATTTT. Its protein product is CSVDGGRAGDTQYF.

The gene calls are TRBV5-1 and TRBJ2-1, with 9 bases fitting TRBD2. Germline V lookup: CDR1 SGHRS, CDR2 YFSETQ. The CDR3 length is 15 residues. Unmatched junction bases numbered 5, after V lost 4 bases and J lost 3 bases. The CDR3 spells CASSAGLAFYNEQFF. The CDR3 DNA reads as TGCGCCAGCAGCGCGGGACTAGCTTTCTACAATGAGCAGTTCTTC.

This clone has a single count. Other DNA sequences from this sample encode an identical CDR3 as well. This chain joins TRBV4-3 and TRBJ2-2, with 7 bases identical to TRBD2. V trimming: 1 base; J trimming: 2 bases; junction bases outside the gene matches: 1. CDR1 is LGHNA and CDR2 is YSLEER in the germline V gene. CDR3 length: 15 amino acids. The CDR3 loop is CASSQAGGNTGELFF. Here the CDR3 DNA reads TGCGCCAGCAGCCAAGCGGGGGGTAACACCGGGGAGCTGTTTTTT.

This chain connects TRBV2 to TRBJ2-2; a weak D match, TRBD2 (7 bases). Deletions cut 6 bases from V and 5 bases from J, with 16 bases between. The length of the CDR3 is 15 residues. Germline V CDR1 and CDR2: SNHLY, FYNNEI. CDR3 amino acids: CASSVGRGGTGELFF. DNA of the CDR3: TGTGCCAGCAGCGTCGGCAGGGGAGGGACCGGGGAGCTGTTTTTT. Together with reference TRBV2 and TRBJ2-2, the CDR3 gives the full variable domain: EPEVTQTPSHQVTQMGQEVILRCVPISNHLYFYWYRQILGQKVEFLVSFYNNEISEKSEIFDDQFSVERPDGSNFTLKIRSTKLEDSAMYFCASSVGRGGTGELFFGEGSRLTVL.

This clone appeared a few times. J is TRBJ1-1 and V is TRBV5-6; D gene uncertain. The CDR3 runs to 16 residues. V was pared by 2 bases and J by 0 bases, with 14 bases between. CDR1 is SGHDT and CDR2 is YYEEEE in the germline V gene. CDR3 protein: CASSFSPLIMNTEAFF. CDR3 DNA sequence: TGTGCCAGCAGCTTCAGTCCCCTCATCATGAACACTGAAGCTTTCTTT.

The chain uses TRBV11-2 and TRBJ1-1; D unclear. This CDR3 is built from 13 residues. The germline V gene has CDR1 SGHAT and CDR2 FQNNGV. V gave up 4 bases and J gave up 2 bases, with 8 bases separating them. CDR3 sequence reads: CASSSRHNTEAFF. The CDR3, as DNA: TGTGCCAGCAGCTCTCGACATAACACTGAAGCTTTCTTT.

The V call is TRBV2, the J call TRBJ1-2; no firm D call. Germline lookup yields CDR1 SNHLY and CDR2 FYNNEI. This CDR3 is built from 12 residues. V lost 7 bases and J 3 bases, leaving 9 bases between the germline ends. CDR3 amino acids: CASKRQDYGYTF. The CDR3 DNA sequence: TGTGCCAGCAAACGTCAGGACTATGGCTACACCTTC.

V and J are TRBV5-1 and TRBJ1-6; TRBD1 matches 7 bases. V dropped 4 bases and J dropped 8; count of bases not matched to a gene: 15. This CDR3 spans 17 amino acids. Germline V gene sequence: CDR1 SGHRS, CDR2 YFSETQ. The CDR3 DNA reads TGCGCCAGCAGCGGAAGCCCGACAGGGTCCCCCTATTCACCCCTCCACTTT. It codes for CASSGSPTGSPYSPLHF. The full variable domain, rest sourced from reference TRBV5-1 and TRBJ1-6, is KAGVTQTPRYLIKTRGQQVTLSCSPISGHRSVSWYQQTPGQGLQFLFEYFSETQRNKGNFPGRFSGRQFSNSRSEMNVSTLELGDSALYLCASSGSPTGSPYSPLHFGNGTRLTVT.

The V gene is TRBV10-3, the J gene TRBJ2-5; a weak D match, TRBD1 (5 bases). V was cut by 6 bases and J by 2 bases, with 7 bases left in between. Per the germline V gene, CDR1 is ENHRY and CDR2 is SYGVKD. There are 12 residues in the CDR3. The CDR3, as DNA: TGTGCCATCAGGGGGCAGCAAGAGACCCAGTACTTC. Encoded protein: CAIRGQQETQYF.

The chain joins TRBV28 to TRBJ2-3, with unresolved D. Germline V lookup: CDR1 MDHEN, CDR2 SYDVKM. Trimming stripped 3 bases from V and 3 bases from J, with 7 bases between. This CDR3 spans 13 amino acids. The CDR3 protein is CASSFSSTDTQYF. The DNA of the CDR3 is TGTGCCAGCAGTTTTTCTAGTACAGATACGCAGTATTTT.

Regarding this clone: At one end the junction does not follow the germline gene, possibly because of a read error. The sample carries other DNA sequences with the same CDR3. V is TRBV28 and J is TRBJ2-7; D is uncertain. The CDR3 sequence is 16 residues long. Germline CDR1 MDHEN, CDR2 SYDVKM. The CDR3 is CASSLLISGSRYEQYF. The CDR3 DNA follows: TGTGCCAGCAGCTTATTAATAAGTGGAAGCAGGTACGAGCAGTACTTC.

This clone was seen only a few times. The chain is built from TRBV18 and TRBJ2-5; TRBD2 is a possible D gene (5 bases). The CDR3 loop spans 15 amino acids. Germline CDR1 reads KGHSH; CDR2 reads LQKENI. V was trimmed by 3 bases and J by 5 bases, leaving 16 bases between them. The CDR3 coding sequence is TGTGCCAGCTCACCGAGGCTAGGACGAGGGGAGACCCAGTACTTC. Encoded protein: CASSPRLGRGETQYF.